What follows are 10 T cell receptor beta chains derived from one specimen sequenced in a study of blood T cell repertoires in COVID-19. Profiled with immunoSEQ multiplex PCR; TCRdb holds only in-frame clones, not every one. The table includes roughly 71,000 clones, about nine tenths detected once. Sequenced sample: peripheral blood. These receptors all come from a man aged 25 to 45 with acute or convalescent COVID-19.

The CDR3 bases are TGTGCCACAACCCCCGGGGGGAGTTACAATGAGCAGTTCTTC. This translates into CATTPGGSYNEQFF. This chain links TRBV3-1 (or the pseudogene TRBV3-2) with TRBJ2-1, with 7 bases that match TRBD2. V was pared by 10 bases and J by 4 bases, with 10 bases of the junction left unmatched. The CDR3 has 14 amino acids. Germline V gives CDR1 LGHDT, CDR2 YNNKEL (reference sequence).

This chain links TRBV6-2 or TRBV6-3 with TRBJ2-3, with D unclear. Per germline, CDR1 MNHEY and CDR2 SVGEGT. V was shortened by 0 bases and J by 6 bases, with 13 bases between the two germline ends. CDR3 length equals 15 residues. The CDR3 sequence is CASSYSIPFEDTQYF. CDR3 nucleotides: TGTGCCAGCAGTTACTCTATCCCTTTCGAGGATACGCAGTATTTT.

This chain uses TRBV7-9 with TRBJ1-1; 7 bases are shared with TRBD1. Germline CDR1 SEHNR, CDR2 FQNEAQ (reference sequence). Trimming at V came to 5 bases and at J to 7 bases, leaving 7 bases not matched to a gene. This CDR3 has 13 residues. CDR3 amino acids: CASSLVTGDEAFF. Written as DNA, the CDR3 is TGTGCCAGCAGCCTCGTAACAGGGGATGAAGCTTTCTTT.

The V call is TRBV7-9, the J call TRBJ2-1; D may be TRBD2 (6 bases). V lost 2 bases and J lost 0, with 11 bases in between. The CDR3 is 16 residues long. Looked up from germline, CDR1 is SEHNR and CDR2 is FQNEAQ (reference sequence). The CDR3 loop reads CASSLNAGSSYNEQFF. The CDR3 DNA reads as TGTGCCAGCAGCTTAAATGCGGGGAGCTCCTACAATGAGCAGTTCTTC.

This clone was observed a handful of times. This chain's CDR3 is CASSSTGVGGYTF. The CDR3 nucleotides are TGTGCCAGCAGTTCGACAGGGGTGGGCGGCTACACCTTC. The chain combines TRBV27 with TRBJ1-2, with 8 bases fitting TRBD1. This CDR3 region has 13 residues. Germline CDR1 reads MNHEY; CDR2 reads SMNVEV (reference sequence). After removal of 4 bases from V and 8 bases from J, the junction contained 6 bases not matched to a gene.

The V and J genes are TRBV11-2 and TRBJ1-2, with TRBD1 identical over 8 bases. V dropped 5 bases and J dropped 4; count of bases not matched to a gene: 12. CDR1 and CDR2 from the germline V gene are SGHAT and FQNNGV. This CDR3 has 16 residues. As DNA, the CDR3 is TGTGCCAGCAGCACCACCAGGGGGCTCCAGGTCTATGGCTACACCTTC. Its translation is CASSTTRGLQVYGYTF.

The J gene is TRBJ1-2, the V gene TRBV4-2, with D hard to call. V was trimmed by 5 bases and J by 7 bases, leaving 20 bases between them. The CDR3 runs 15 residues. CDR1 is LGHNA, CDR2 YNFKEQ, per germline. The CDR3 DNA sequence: TGTGCCAGCAGCATAACGGTCGGGAGCCCGACTGGCTACACCTTC. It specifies CASSITVGSPTGYTF.

CDR3 sequence (DNA): TGTGCCAGCTCCGCCGGATTGGGGGCGGGTGAAAAACTGTTTTTT. This codes for CASSAGLGAGEKLFF. The chain uses TRBV18 and TRBJ1-4, with D maybe TRBD1 (6 bases). The CDR3 is made up of 15 amino acids. Looked up from germline, CDR1 is KGHSH and CDR2 is LQKENI. V dropped 6 bases and J dropped 7 bases, with 18 bases sitting between them.

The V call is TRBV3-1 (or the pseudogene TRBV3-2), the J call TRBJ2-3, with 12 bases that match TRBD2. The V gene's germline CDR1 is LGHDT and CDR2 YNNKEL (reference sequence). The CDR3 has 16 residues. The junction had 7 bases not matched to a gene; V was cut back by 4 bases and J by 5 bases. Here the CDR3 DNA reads TGTGCCAGCAGCCGCCTAGCGGGGGGGATTGGAGATACGCAGTATTTT. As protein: CASSRLAGGIGDTQYF.

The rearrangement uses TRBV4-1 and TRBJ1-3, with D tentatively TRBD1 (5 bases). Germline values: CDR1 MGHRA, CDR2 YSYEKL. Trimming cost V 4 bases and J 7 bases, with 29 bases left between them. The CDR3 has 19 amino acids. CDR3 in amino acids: CASSPGGDSRDFLGNTIYF. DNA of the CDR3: TGCGCCAGCAGCCCGGGCGGGGACTCTCGGGATTTCCTAGGCAACACCATATATTTT.